This T cell receptor beta chain stems from a study of response to subunit inactivated influenza vaccine. Points from the study as a whole: T cells newly recruited by each seasonal influenza vaccination are few, the authors suggested.

A single record per CDR3 protein comes from TCRdb applying MiXCR to the RT-PCR reads. The sample has about 700,000 distinct CDR3 sequences; less than 20% are singletons. The CDR3 is 14 residues long. Germline CDR1 SGDLS, CDR2 YYNGEE. J lost 2 bases, V lost 4 bases, and 5 bases had no gene match. For this clonotype: Its antigen is unknown.

The TCR comes from a man in his forties or fifties who received an inactivated influenza vaccine. The sample was PBMCs from blood, taken 11 to 12 days after vaccination. This rearrangement joins TRBV9 to TRBJ2-7; 8 nucleotides agree with TRBD2. CDR3 sequence (DNA): TGTGCCAGCAGCATACTAGCGGAGCCCTACGAGCAGTACTTC. Protein: CASSILAEPYEQYF.